The source of this T cell receptor (beta chain) is a study of metastatic and nonmetastatic thyroid tumors. At the level of the study: Malignant thyroid and benign thyroid patients provided blood and tumor or nodule tissue whose repertoires were compared.

All patients reached thyroid surgery having received no treatment beforehand. Ten or more counts support this clone. TCRdb reanalyzed the PCR reads via MiXCR. The data contain about 52,000 clones, over 15% of them singletons. This TCR derives from a female donor with papillary thyroid cancer or a benign thyroid nodule (not recorded which). Some clones in this sample may be carry-over from other donors' samples. Sequencing used blood.

The DNA for the CDR3 is TGTGCCAGCAGCGTGGGGGACAGGGGGGTAGAGACCCAGTACTTC. Its translation is CASSVGDRGVETQYF. The genes are TRBV9 and TRBJ2-5, with TRBD1 matching 11 bases. Unmatched junction bases numbered 4, after V lost 2 bases and J lost 4 bases. This CDR3 contains 15 residues. Germline V lookup: CDR1 SGDLS, CDR2 YYNGEE.